This is a list of T cell receptor beta chains from one sample in a study of T cells in Graves' hyperthyroidism and ophthalmopathy. TCRdb passed the multiplex PCR reads through MiXCR, listing each CDR3 protein once. In the table there are 400,000 to 550,000 distinct CDR3 sequences, approximately 25% of which are singletons. The specimen was blood. The receptors were sampled from a young woman with Graves' ophthalmopathy. The CDR3 runs from the conserved cysteine through the conserved F or W. The D gene is left open where the match is weak. Size is omitted from some rows. Given values are once, few, many or a class for expanded clones.

J gene | CDR3 length | V gene | clone size | D gene | CDR3 DNA | CDR3 protein
TRBJ1-1 | 14 | TRBV6-5 | many | . | TGTGCCAGCAGTTACGGGGGACTTAACACTGAAGCTTTCTTT | CASSYGGLNTEAFF
TRBJ2-5 | 14 | TRBV6-5 | many | . | TGTGCCAGCAGTTACTCGCCCAGAACGGAGACCCAGTACTTC | CASSYSPRTETQYF
TRBJ2-5 | 13 | TRBV20-1 | . | . | TGCAGTGCTAGAGGGGACATCCAAGAGACCCAGTACTTC | CSARGDIQETQYF
TRBJ1-1 | 13 | TRBV10-3 | . | . | TGTGCCATCACGCAGCTAATGAACACTGAAGCTTTCTTT | CAITQLMNTEAFF
TRBJ2-7 | 14 | TRBV3-1 | . | . | TGTGCCAGCAGCCAACCCGGGATATCTTACGAGCAGTACTTC | CASSQPGISYEQYF
TRBJ1-1 | 14 | TRBV4-1 | . | . | TGCGCCAGCAGCCAAGGGTCAGGAGGGAATGAAGCTTTCTTT | CASSQGSGGNEAFF
TRBJ1-5 | 13 | TRBV20-1 | . | TRBD1 | TGCAGTGCTAGATCAGGGGGTGATCAGCCCCAGCATTTT | CSARSGGDQPQHF
TRBJ2-5 | 15 | TRBV7-2 | many | TRBD1 | TGTGCCAGCAGCTTTGCCGGGACAGCCGTTGCGACCCAGTACTTC | CASSFAGTAVATQYF
TRBJ2-7 | 15 | TRBV7-2 | . | TRBD2 | TGTGCCAGCAGCTTAGCGCGTTCTAGCGGCTACGAGCAGTACTTC | CASSLARSSGYEQYF
TRBJ2-5 | 15 | TRBV7-9 | . | . | TGTGCCAGCAGCCCCCGGGACATCAGTCAAGAGACCCAGTACTTC | CASSPRDISQETQYF
TRBJ1-2 | 15 | TRBV13 | . | TRBD1 | TGTGCCAGCAGCTCCGGGACAGAAAAATTCTATGGCTACACCTTC | CASSSGTEKFYGYTF
TRBJ2-4 | 16 | TRBV19 | . | TRBD1 | TGTGCCAGTACCCTTGACAGGGATCTAGCCAAAAACATTCAGTACTTC | CASTLDRDLAKNIQYF
TRBJ2-2 | 13 | TRBV6-5 | few | . | TGTGCCAGCAGTTACTCGGGGGGCGGGGAGCTGTTTTTT | CASSYSGGGELFF
TRBJ2-3 | 12 | TRBV6-1 | few | . | TGTGCCAGCAGTGAATTGGGTAATACGCAGTATTTT | CASSELGNTQYF